Listed below are T cell receptor beta chains from one sample, sequenced in a study of shared clonotypes between healthy human individuals. Assay: immunoSEQ multiplex PCR; the TCRdb copy retains only in-frame clones and omits some. Of around 2.3 million clones in the sample, nearly 97% were seen once. Sequenced sample: naive CD4+ T cells sorted from blood. All receptors come from a man aged 18 to 29 in good health. CDR3s include the opening cysteine and the closing phenylalanine or tryptophan. The order of the fields is J gene, V gene, clone size, D gene, CDR3 protein, CDR3 DNA. D genes are given only for firm matches. Clone size is given for some rows only: seen once, a few or many times, or a class if the clone is expanded.

TRBJ2-1 TRBV7-8 - TRBD1 CASSFRGLNEQFF TGTGCCAGCAGCTTTAGGGGGCTCAATGAGCAGTTCTTC
TRBJ2-5 TRBV2 once - CASSGPGEVAETQYF TGTGCCAGCAGTGGACCCGGTGAGGTAGCAGAGACCCAGTACTTC
TRBJ2-7 TRBV5-1 - - CASSLAGDTEQYF TGCGCCAGCAGCTTGGCCGGGGACACGGAGCAGTACTTC
TRBJ1-5 TRBV7-2 - TRBD1 CASREGGGDLSQPQHF TGTGCCAGCAGGGAAGGAGGGGGCGATTTAAGTCAGCCCCAGCATTTT
TRBJ2-7 TRBV18 once TRBD2 CASSATSGDYEQYF TGTGCCAGCTCAGCGACTAGCGGGGACTACGAGCAGTACTTC
TRBJ2-5 TRBV7-3 - - CASSLTRDSQETQYF TGTGCCAGCAGCTTAACCAGGGATTCCCAAGAGACCCAGTACTTC
TRBJ2-3 TRBV13 - - CASSSGDYLGTDTQYF TGTGCCAGCAGCTCCGGTGACTACCTTGGCACAGATACGCAGTATTTT
TRBJ2-7 TRBV10-3 - - CAISESPYEQYF TGTGCCATCAGTGAGTCCCCTTATGAGCAGTACTTC
TRBJ2-2 TRBV11-2 - - CASSFHPTTGELFF TGTGCCAGCAGCTTCCATCCGACGACCGGGGAGCTGTTTTTT
TRBJ2-5 TRBV11-2 - TRBD2 CASRRIRDYKTQYF TGTGCCAGCAGGCGAATCCGGGACTATAAGACCCAGTACTTC
TRBJ1-6 TRBV7-3 once - CASSQDGYNSPLHF TGTGCCAGCAGTCAAGACGGTTATAATTCACCCCTCCACTTT
TRBJ2-7 TRBV5-5 - TRBD1 CASLQGQGYEQYF TGTGCCAGCCTACAAGGACAGGGATACGAGCAGTACTTC
TRBJ1-4 TRBV6-5 - TRBD1 CASSRGVREKLFF TGTGCCAGCAGCAGGGGGGTCAGGGAAAAACTGTTTTTT
TRBJ2-1 TRBV7-9 - - CASSLGLGYNEQFF TGTGCCAGCAGCTTAGGGCTGGGGTACAATGAGCAGTTCTTC
TRBJ2-5 TRBV7-2 once TRBD2 CASRAGRSGETQYF TGTGCCAGCAGAGCGGGGAGGAGCGGAGAGACCCAGTACTTC
TRBJ1-2 TRBV5-1 - - CASSPRDALNYGYTF TGCGCCAGCAGCCCCCGGGACGCCTTAAACTATGGCTACACCTTC
TRBJ1-6 TRBV10-2 - - CASSEFGSPLHF TGCGCCAGCAGTGAGTTTGGTTCACCCCTCCACTTT
TRBJ2-7 TRBV14 - - CASSQGIREQYF TGTGCCAGCAGCCAAGGGATCCGCGAGCAGTACTTC
TRBJ1-1 TRBV19 - TRBD1 CASSNPRQGRGTEAFF TGTGCCAGTAGTAACCCCCGACAGGGGAGGGGCACTGAAGCTTTCTTT
TRBJ2-6 TRBV30 - - CAWSANRVSGANVLTF TGTGCCTGGAGTGCTAACCGGGTCTCTGGGGCCAACGTCCTGACTTTC
TRBJ2-1 TRBV6-6 - - CASSRPRDLNEQFF TGTGCCAGCAGCCGACCCCGGGACCTCAATGAGCAGTTCTTC
TRBJ1-1 TRBV2 - - CASTGQVNTEAFF TGTGCCAGCACGGGTCAGGTTAACACTGAAGCTTTCTTT
TRBJ2-3 TRBV5-4 - TRBD1 CASSLTGQGGGTDTQYF TGTGCCAGCAGCTTGACCGGACAGGGAGGAGGAACAGATACGCAGTATTTT
TRBJ1-6 TRBV28 - - CASSPSAYNSPLHF TGTGCCAGCAGCCCATCCGCCTATAATTCACCCCTCCACTTT
TRBJ2-7 TRBV10-2 - TRBD1 CASAGDRGPYEQYF TGCGCCAGCGCCGGGGACAGGGGCCCCTACGAGCAGTACTTC
TRBJ1-3 TRBV30 - - CAWSVLGGLGNTIYF TGTGCCTGGAGTGTACTTGGGGGCCTTGGAAACACCATATATTTT
TRBJ1-2 TRBV5-1 - TRBD1 CASSRGTGDGYTF TGCGCCAGCAGCCGCGGGACAGGAGATGGCTACACCTTC
TRBJ2-7 TRBV5-1 - TRBD1 CASTPPGTGGTYEQYF TGCGCCAGCACACCCCCCGGGACAGGGGGAACCTACGAGCAGTACTTC
TRBJ2-7 TRBV1 - - CTSSTPGLAPRDFEQYF TGCACCAGCAGCACCCCGGGACTAGCGCCCAGGGACTTCGAGCAGTACTTC
TRBJ1-6 TRBV5-1 once - CASSFKDNSPLHF TGCGCCAGCAGCTTTAAAGATAATTCACCCCTCCACTTT
TRBJ1-4 TRBV28 - - CASSLRVAVTNEKLFF TGTGCCAGCAGTTTGAGGGTGGCGGTGACTAATGAAAAACTGTTTTTT
TRBJ2-7 TRBV7-2 - TRBD2 CASSSPPSGATYEQYF TGTGCCAGCAGCTCTCCCCCTAGCGGGGCCACCTACGAGCAGTACTTC
TRBJ1-3 TRBV21-1 few - CASSKGDQWDRLSWRNTIYF TGTGCCAGCAGCAAAGGGGATCAGTGGGATCGACTATCGTGGAGAAACACCATATATTTT
TRBJ1-2 TRBV28 - TRBD1 CASSFDRVDYGYTF TGTGCCAGCAGTTTTGACAGGGTGGACTATGGCTACACCTTC
TRBJ2-7 TRBV10-3 once TRBD2 CAISEGTSGYEQYF TGTGCCATCAGTGAAGGGACTAGCGGCTACGAGCAGTACTTC
TRBJ2-1 TRBV18 - - CASSPPAGRDSHNEQFF TGTGCCAGCTCACCTCCGGCTGGGCGGGATTCGCACAATGAGCAGTTCTTC
TRBJ2-1 TRBV29-1 - TRBD2 CSVAGGGGDNEQFF TGCAGCGTTGCAGGCGGGGGAGGGGACAATGAGCAGTTCTTC
TRBJ2-7 TRBV6-1 once - CASSAGSRTYEQYF TGTGCCAGCAGTGCGGGGAGCAGAACCTACGAGCAGTACTTC
TRBJ2-3 TRBV5-1 - - CASSGGTDTQYF TGCGCCAGCAGCGGAGGGACAGATACGCAGTATTTT
TRBJ2-7 TRBV6-5 - - CASSITRGNEQYF TGTGCCAGCAGTATCACTCGGGGAAACGAGCAGTACTTC
TRBJ1-3 TRBV5-1 - - CASSLVGAMAGNTIYF TGCGCCAGCAGCTTGGTCGGGGCTATGGCTGGAAACACCATATATTTT
TRBJ2-5 TRBV5-4 - - CASSLRLGGSSQETQYF TGTGCCAGCAGCTTGCGGTTGGGCGGCTCTTCCCAAGAGACCCAGTACTTC
TRBJ1-1 TRBV30 - - CAWTHRDSWRTEAFF TGTGCCTGGACACACAGGGATAGTTGGCGCACTGAAGCTTTCTTT
TRBJ2-3 TRBV5-1 - TRBD2 CASSLPSGITDTQYF TGCGCCAGCAGCTTGCCTAGCGGAATAACAGATACGCAGTATTTT
TRBJ2-1 TRBV4-1 - TRBD2 CASSQTAGTSWNEQFF TGCGCCAGCAGCCAAACGGCCGGGACTAGCTGGAATGAGCAGTTCTTC
TRBJ2-3 TRBV18 - TRBD2 CASSPPLADNTDTQYF TGTGCCAGCTCACCACCTCTAGCGGATAACACAGATACGCAGTATTTT
TRBJ1-2 TRBV20-1 - - CSAKAVYGYTF TGCAGTGCTAAGGCGGTCTATGGCTACACCTTC
TRBJ2-7 TRBV7-2 - TRBD2 CASSLAALAGYEQYF TGTGCCAGCAGCTTAGCGGCGCTAGCGGGATACGAGCAGTACTTC
TRBJ2-1 TRBV10-1 - TRBD2 CASSETSGDTYNEQFF TGCGCCAGCAGCGAGACTAGCGGGGACACCTACAATGAGCAGTTCTTC
TRBJ2-3 TRBV7-2 - - CASSSWIEDTQYF TGTGCCAGCAGCTCCTGGATTGAAGATACGCAGTATTTT